The rows below give T cell receptor beta chains drawn from one sample of a study of blood T cell repertoires in COVID-19. TCRdb's table, derived via immunoSEQ multiplex PCR, lists solely in-frame clones and lacks some. In the table there are 150,000 to 200,000 clones, approximately 80% of which are singletons. Specimen: peripheral blood. The receptors originated from a woman of 80 years or more with acute or convalescent COVID-19. The conserved cysteine and the conserved F or W are not part of the CDR3 here.

V: TRBV2
J: TRBJ1-4
length: 9
CDR3: ASARDEKLF

V: TRBV12-5
J: TRBJ2-2
length: 15
CDR3: ASGLNIAASNTGELF

V: TRBV7-2
J: TRBJ1-1
length: 12
CDR3: ASSRTGANTEAF

V: TRBV19
J: TRBJ2-1
length: 11
CDR3: ASNVGGGNEQF

V: TRBV28
J: TRBJ1-1
length: 17
CDR3: ASSLTPDMWEVVNTEAF

V: TRBV7-9
J: TRBJ2-7
length: 13
CDR3: ASSRSGTSHTEQY

V: TRBV5-6
J: TRBJ2-2
length: 17
CDR3: ASSPHPGLAGGNTGELF

V: TRBV19
J: TRBJ2-7
length: 12
CDR3: ASSIGEQGYEQY

V: TRBV7-6
J: TRBJ2-1
length: 12
CDR3: ASSFEAGVNEQF

V: TRBV11-3
J: TRBJ2-1
length: 11
CDR3: ASSRDRGREQF

V: TRBV5-6
J: TRBJ1-2
length: 13
CDR3: ASSWPGRGIYGYT

V: TRBV12-5
J: TRBJ1-1
length: 13
CDR3: ASGPPRGQNTEAF

V: TRBV7-2
J: TRBJ1-2
length: 12
CDR3: ASSVDRSSYGYT

V: TRBV6-5
J: TRBJ2-5
length: 11
CDR3: ACRRTVGETQY

V: TRBV27
J: TRBJ1-2
length: 12
CDR3: ASSQTGGDYGYT

V: TRBV5-1
J: TRBJ2-3
length: 14
CDR3: ASSPRTSGRTDTQY

V: TRBV19
J: TRBJ1-4
length: 13
CDR3: ASSAHRATNEKLF

V: TRBV2
J: TRBJ2-1
length: 13
CDR3: ASSEALTSGNEQF

V: TRBV11-2
J: TRBJ2-1
length: 14
CDR3: ASSLVGSGPHNEQF

V: TRBV7-9
J: TRBJ2-2
length: 14
CDR3: ASSSRDRPNTGELF